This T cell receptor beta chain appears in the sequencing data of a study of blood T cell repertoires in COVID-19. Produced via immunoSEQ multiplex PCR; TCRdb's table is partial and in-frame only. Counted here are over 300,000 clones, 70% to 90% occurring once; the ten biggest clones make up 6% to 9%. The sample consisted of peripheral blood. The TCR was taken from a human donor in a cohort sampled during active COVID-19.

The CDR3 DNA reads as TGTGCCAGCTCACCGGGTCGGGGGACCTACGAGCAGTACTTC. This sequence encodes CASSPGRGTYEQYF. The chain employs TRBV18 and TRBJ2-7, with D possibly TRBD2 on 6 matching bases. Per the germline V gene, CDR1 is KGHSH and CDR2 is LQKENI. Between the trimmed V and J ends, which lost 3 bases and 2 bases, there was a span of 11 bases. The CDR3 sequence is 14 residues long.